Sequencing of this T cell receptor (beta chain) was carried out in a study of T-cell memory formation after mild COVID-19. In TCRdb, the 5' RACE reads were re-called with MiXCR into one record per CDR3 protein. This sample has about 310,000 distinct CDR3 sequences, with roughly 21% found just once. Sample: PBMCs or a T cell subset sorted from them (not recorded which). This sequence originates from a man aged 18 to 29 who had mild COVID-19 (a few samples of this study predate the infection). Cell type and time point are not known.

This CDR3 reads CASSLSGTGTYEQYV. DNA for the CDR3: TGTGCCAGCAGCTTATCAGGGACAGGGACATACGAGCAGTACGTC. The rearrangement links TRBV7-8 to TRBJ2-7, with 9 bases fitting TRBD1. The V and J ends lost 2 bases and 4 bases, in that order; junction bases with no gene match: 6. The CDR3 has 15 residues. Per germline, CDR1 SGHVS and CDR2 FQNEAQ.